Below, 3 T cell receptor beta chains from the same sample are listed, as sequenced in a study of cytomegalovirus exposure and HLA in healthy donors. Assay used: immunoSEQ multiplex PCR; TCRdb lists only in-frame clones, some missing. Of fewer than 350,000 clones listed, 85% to 90% were seen once; the top ten hold about 0.85%. The sample taken for sequencing was PBMCs. The receptor set was obtained from a woman younger than 30 in good health and CMV-seronegative.

In nucleotides, the CDR3 is TGTGCCATCAGTGAGGCGGCCCTCCAAGAGACCCAGTACTTC. Translating gives CAISEAALQETQYF. This chain joins TRBV10-3 and TRBJ2-5; no clear D gene. This CDR3 has 14 residues. Trimming removed 2 bases from V and 1 base from J, with 8 bases in between. The germline gives CDR1 ENHRY, CDR2 SYGVKD.

This rearrangement joins TRBV5-5 to TRBJ2-7, with 7 bases fitting TRBD2. With V trimmed by 3 bases and J by 2 bases, 8 bases remained unmatched. CDR1 is SGHKS and CDR2 is YYEKEE in the germline V gene (reference sequence). There are 15 residues in the CDR3. The CDR3 DNA follows: TGTGCCAGCAGCTCTAGACTAGCCCTGACCTACGAGCAGTACTTC. This encodes CASSSRLALTYEQYF.

This rearrangement joins TRBV6-6 to TRBJ2-7; 7 nucleotides align to TRBD2. Germline V gene sequence: CDR1 MNHNY, CDR2 SVGAGI (reference sequence). The CDR3 has 14 amino acids. Germline trimming cut 6 bases from V and 3 bases from J; bases unmatched to any gene: 8. In DNA form, the CDR3 reads TGTGCCAGCAGCGACGGGACTACCCTCTACGAGCAGTACTTC. This encodes CASSDGTTLYEQYF.